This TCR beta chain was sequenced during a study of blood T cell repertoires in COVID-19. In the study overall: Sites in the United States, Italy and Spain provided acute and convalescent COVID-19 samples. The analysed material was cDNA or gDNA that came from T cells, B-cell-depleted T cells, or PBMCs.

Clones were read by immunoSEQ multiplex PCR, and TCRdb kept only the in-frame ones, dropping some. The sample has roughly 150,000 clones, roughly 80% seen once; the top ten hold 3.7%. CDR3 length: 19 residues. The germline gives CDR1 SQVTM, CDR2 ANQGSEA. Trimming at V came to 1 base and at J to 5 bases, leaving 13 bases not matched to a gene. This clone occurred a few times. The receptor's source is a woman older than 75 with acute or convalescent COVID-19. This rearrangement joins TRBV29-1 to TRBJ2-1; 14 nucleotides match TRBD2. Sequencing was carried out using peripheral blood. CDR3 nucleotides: TGCAGCGTTGAAGGTGGGGGGACTAGCGGGAGATTGGCCCACAATGAGCAGTTCTTC. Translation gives CSVEGGGTSGRLAHNEQFF.